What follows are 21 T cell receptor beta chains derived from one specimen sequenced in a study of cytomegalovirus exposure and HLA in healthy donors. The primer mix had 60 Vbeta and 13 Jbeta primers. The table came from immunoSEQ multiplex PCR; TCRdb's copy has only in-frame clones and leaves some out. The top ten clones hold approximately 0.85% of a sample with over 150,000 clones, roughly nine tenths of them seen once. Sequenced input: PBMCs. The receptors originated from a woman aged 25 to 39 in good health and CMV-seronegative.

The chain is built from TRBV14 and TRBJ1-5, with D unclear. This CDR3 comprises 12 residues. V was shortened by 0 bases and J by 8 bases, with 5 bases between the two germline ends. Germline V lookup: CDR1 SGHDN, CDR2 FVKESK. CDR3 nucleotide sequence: TGTGCCAGCAGCCAAGACCGAGAGCCCCAGCATTTT. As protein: CASSQDREPQHF.

The CDR3 region has the DNA TGTGCCAGCAGCTCGCCGGGAGCGGCATACCCGTACGAGCAGTACTTC. Encoded protein: CASSSPGAAYPYEQYF. The V gene is TRBV7-9, the J gene TRBJ2-7, with TRBD2 as a possible D gene (6 bases). In germline, CDR1 is SEHNR, CDR2 FQNEAQ (reference sequence). V was pared by 4 bases and J by 4 bases, with 20 bases between. The CDR3 extends over 16 amino acids.

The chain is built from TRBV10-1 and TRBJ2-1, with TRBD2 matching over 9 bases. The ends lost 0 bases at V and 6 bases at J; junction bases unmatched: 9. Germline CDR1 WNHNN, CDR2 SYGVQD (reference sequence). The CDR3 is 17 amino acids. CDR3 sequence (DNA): TGCGCCAGCAGTGAGTCGACTCTAGCGGGGATCTCCAATGAGCAGTTCTTC. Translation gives CASSESTLAGISNEQFF.

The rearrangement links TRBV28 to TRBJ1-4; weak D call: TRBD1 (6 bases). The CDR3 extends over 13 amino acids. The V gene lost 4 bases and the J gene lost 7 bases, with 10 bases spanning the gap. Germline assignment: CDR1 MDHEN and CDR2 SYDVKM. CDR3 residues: CASSYLGAEKLFF. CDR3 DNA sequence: TGTGCCAGCAGTTATCTGGGGGCTGAAAAACTGTTTTTT. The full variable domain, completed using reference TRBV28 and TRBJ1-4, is DVKVTQSSRYLVKRTGEKVFLECVQDMDHENMFWYRQDPGLGLRLIYFSYDVKMKEKGDIPEGYSVSREKKERFSLILESASTNQTSMYLCASSYLGAEKLFFGSGTQLSVL.

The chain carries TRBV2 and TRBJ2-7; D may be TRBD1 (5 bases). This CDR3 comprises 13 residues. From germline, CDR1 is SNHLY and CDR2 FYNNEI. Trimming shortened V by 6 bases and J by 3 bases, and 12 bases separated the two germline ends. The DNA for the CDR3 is TGTGCCAGCAGCGGCGGACAAGACTACGAGCAGTACTTC. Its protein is CASSGGQDYEQYF.

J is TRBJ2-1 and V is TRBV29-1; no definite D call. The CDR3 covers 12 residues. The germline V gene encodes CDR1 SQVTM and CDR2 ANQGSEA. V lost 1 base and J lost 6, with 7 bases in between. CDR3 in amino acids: CSVEGSTNEQFF. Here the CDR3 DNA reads TGCAGCGTTGAAGGTAGCACCAATGAGCAGTTCTTC.

This chain's CDR3 is CASSERGQYSYEQYF. As DNA, the CDR3 is TGTGCCAGCAGTGAACGGGGACAGTACTCCTACGAGCAGTACTTC. This chain uses TRBV6-1 with TRBJ2-7; 7 bases align to TRBD1. The CDR3 spans 15 residues. Germline CDR1 is MNHNS and CDR2 is SASEGT. With 2 bases clipped from V and 0 bases from J, the junction kept 4 bases outside the gene matches.

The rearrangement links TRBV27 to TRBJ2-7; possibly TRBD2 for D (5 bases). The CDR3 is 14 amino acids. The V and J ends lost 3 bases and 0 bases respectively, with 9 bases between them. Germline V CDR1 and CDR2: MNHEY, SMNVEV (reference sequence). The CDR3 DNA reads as TGTGCCAGCAGTTTCCTCGGGGACTCCTACGAGCAGTACTTC. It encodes CASSFLGDSYEQYF.

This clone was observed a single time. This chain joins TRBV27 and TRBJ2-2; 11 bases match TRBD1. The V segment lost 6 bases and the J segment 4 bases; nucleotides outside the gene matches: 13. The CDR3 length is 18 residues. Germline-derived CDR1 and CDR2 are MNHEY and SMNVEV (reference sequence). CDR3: CASSRTGGAWLGTGELFF. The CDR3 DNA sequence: TGTGCCAGCAGCCGGACAGGGGGCGCATGGTTGGGCACCGGGGAGCTGTTTTTT.

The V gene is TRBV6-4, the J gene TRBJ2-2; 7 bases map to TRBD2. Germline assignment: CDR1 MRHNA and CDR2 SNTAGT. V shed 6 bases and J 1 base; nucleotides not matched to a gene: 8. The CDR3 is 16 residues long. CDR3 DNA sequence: TGTGCCAGCAGCAGTCGGGCTAGCGGGAACACCGGGGAGCTGTTTTTT. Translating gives CASSSRASGNTGELFF.

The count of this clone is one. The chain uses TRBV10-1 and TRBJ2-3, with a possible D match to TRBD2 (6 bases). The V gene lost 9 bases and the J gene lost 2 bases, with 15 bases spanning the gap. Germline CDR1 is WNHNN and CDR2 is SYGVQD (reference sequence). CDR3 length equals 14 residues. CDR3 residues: CASLLGRSTDTQYF. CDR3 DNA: TGCGCCAGTCTGTTAGGGAGGTCCACAGATACGCAGTATTTT.

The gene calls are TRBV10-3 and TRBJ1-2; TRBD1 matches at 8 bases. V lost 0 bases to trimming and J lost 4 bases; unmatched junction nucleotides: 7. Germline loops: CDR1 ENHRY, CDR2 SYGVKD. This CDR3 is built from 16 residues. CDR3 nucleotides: TGTGCCATCAGTGAGTCCGGACAGGGAAAGAGCTATGGCTACACCTTC. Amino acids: CAISESGQGKSYGYTF.

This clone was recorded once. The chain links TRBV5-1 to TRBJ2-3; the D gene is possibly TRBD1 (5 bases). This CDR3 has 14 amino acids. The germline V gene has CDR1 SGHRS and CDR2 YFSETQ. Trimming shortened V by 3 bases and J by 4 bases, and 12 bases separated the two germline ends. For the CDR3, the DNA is TGCGCCAGCAGCTCACACTTAGGGGCAGATACGCAGTATTTT. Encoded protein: CASSSHLGADTQYF.

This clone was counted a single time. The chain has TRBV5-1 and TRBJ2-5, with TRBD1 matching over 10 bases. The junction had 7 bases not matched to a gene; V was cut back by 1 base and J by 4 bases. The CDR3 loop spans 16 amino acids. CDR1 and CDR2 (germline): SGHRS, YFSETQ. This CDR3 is CASSLYEGTGVETQYF. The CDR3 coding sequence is TGCGCCAGCAGCTTGTACGAGGGGACAGGGGTAGAGACCCAGTACTTC.

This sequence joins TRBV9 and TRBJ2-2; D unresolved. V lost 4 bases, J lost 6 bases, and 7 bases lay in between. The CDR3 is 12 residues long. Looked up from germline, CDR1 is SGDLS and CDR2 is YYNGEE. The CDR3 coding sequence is TGTGCCAGCAGCTCCCAGTCCGGGGAGCTGTTTTTT. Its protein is CASSSQSGELFF.

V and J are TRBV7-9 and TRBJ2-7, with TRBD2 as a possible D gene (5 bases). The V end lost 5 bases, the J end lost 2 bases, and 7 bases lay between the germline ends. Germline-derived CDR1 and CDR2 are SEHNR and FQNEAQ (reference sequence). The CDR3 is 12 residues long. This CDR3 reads CASSTGTYEQYF. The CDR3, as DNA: TGTGCCAGCAGCACCGGGACCTACGAGCAGTACTTC.

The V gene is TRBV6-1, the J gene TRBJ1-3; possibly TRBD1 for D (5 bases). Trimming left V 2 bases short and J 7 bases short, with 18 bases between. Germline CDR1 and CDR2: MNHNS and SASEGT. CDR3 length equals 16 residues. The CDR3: CASSEYGGESANTIYF. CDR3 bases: TGTGCCAGCAGTGAATATGGGGGGGAATCGGCGAACACCATATATTTT.

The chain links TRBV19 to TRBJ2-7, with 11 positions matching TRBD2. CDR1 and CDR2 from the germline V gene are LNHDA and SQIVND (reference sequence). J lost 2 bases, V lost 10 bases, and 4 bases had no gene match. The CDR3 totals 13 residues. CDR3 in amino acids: CATGLAGPYEQYF. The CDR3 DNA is TGTGCCACCGGACTAGCGGGCCCCTACGAGCAGTACTTC.

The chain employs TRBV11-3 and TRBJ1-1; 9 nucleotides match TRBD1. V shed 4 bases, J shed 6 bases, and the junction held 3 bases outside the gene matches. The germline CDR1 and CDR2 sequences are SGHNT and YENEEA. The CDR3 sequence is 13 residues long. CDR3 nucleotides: TGTGCCAGCAGCTCCGGGACAGGGTCTGAAGCTTTCTTT. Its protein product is CASSSGTGSEAFF.

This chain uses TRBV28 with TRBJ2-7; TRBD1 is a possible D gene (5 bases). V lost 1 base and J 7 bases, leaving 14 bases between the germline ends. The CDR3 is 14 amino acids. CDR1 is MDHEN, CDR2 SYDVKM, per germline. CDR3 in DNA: TGTGCCAGCAGTTTATTGGGAACAGGCGGAGAGCAGTACTTC. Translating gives CASSLLGTGGEQYF.

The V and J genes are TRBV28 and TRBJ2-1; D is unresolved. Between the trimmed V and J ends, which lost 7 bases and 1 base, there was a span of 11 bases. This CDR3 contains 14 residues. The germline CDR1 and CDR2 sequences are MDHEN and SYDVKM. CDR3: CASTAPGSYNEQFF. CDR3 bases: TGTGCCAGCACCGCTCCAGGTTCCTACAATGAGCAGTTCTTC.